The clone carrying this T cell receptor (beta chain) is classed as large. Its specificity is unknown. Amplification of TRBV12-4/TRBJ1-2 clonotypes used adaptor-ligated barcode primers. Via MiXCR, TCRdb re-called the multiplex PCR reads, giving one row per CDR3 protein. The sample has 900 to 1,500 distinct CDR3 sequences, 25% seen once; the top ten hold 7.3%. Tregs were sorted as CD4+CD25+CD127-/low cells. Notes on the study in general: Tumor memory CD4+ T cell TCR gene usage clustered with blood and lymph node memory CD4+ cells and lymph node naive CD4+ cells. Tumor Tregs overlapped most with tumor, then blood, naive CD4+ cells. Naive CD4+ cells shared approximately 14% of tumor Treg sequences.

The CDR3 covers 15 residues. Trimming removed 1 base at V and 8 bases at J, with 17 bases between. The sequencing input was tumor-infiltrating Tregs sorted from the breast tumor. The receptor's source is a female donor with breast cancer. The genes are TRBV12-3 or TRBV12-4 and TRBJ1-2, with D unclear. CDR3 coding DNA: TGTGCCAGCAGTTTAGGGGCAGGCGCGTCCTGGGGCTACACCTTC. It codes for CASSLGAGASWGYTF.